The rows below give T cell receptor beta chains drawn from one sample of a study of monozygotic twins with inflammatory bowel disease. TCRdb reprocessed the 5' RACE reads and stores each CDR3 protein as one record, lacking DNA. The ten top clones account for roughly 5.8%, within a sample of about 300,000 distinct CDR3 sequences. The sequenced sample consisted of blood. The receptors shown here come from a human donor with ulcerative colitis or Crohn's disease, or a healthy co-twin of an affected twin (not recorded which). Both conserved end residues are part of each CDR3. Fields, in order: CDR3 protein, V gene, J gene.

cdr3_aa: CASSLALGQETQYF
v_call: TRBV7-7
j_call: TRBJ2-5

cdr3_aa: CASSLGQGIYERYF
v_call: TRBV7-6
j_call: TRBJ2-7

cdr3_aa: CASSWIKGTDTQYF
v_call: TRBV7-9
j_call: TRBJ2-3

cdr3_aa: CAISDPGQGPSYEQYF
v_call: TRBV10-3
j_call: TRBJ2-7

cdr3_aa: CASLIFGVQETQYF
v_call: TRBV12-3/TRBV12-4
j_call: TRBJ2-5

cdr3_aa: CASSQDLGEAFF
v_call: TRBV4-2
j_call: TRBJ1-1

cdr3_aa: CASSTIPDSGTEAFF
v_call: TRBV5-1
j_call: TRBJ1-1

cdr3_aa: CASSPRQGQETQYF
v_call: TRBV18
j_call: TRBJ2-5

cdr3_aa: CASSVAGTDQATQYF
v_call: TRBV9
j_call: TRBJ2-5

cdr3_aa: CASSQARDRFYEQYF
v_call: TRBV4-3
j_call: TRBJ2-7

cdr3_aa: CASGKGAPAEQYF
v_call: TRBV5-1
j_call: TRBJ2-7

cdr3_aa: CATSRDLSVRYNEQFF
v_call: TRBV15
j_call: TRBJ2-1

cdr3_aa: CASSLNLMGSGELFF
v_call: TRBV7-9
j_call: TRBJ2-2

cdr3_aa: CSVEGEGQETQYF
v_call: TRBV29-1
j_call: TRBJ2-5

cdr3_aa: CAIKGSINYGYTF
v_call: TRBV10-3
j_call: TRBJ1-2

cdr3_aa: CASSPWTGVGEQYF
v_call: TRBV6-1
j_call: TRBJ2-7

cdr3_aa: CSALPGTANTEAFF
v_call: TRBV29-1
j_call: TRBJ1-1

cdr3_aa: CASRGISGDGFYGYTF
v_call: TRBV7-2
j_call: TRBJ1-2

cdr3_aa: CASRGPLRLADHNEQFF
v_call: TRBV6-1
j_call: TRBJ2-1

cdr3_aa: CSASTGRDSPLHF
v_call: TRBV20-1
j_call: TRBJ1-6

cdr3_aa: CTSSHWSGSGRAADTQYF
v_call: TRBV3-1
j_call: TRBJ2-3